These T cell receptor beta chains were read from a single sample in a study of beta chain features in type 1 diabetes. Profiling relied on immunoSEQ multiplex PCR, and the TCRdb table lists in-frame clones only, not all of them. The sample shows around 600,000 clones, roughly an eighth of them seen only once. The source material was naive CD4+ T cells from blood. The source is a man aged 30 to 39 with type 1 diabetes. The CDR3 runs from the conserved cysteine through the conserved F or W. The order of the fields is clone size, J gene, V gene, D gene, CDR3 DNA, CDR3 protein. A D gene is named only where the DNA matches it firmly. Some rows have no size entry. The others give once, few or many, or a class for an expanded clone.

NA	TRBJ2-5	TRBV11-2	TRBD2	TGTGCCAGCAGCCTCTCGGGACTAGCCGAAGAGACCCAGTACTTC	CASSLSGLAEETQYF
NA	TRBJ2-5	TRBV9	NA	TGTGCCAGCAGCGTCCAGGGAGGCGTGCGTGAGACCCAGTACTTC	CASSVQGGVRETQYF
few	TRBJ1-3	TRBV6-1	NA	TGTGCCAGCAACCCCTCGGCTGGAAACACCATATATTTT	CASNPSAGNTIYF
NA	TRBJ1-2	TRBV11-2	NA	TGTGCCAGCAGCACGGACGGCTATGGCTACACCTTC	CASSTDGYGYTF
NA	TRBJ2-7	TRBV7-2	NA	TGTGCCAGCAGCCCAACGGCGGACTATGCCTACGAGCAGTACTTC	CASSPTADYAYEQYF
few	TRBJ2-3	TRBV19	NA	TGTGCCAGTGTGGGGGCATTTGGGACAGATACGCAGTATTTT	CASVGAFGTDTQYF
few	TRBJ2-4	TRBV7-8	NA	TGTGCCAGCAGCTTCAGGTCCTCCCTAGCCAAAAACATTCAGTACTTC	CASSFRSSLAKNIQYF
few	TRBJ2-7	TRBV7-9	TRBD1	TGTGCCAGCAGCCGCGGGACAGGGAGAACCTACGAGCAGTACTTC	CASSRGTGRTYEQYF
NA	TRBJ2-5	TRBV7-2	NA	TGTGCCAGCAGCTTACAGGGCAGACAAGAGACCCAGTACTTC	CASSLQGRQETQYF
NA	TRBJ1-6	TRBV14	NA	TGTGCCAGCAGCCAAGTGCAGGGGCGGAGTTCACCCCTCCACTTT	CASSQVQGRSSPLHF
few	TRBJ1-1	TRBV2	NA	TGTGCCAGCAGTGAGACGGCAGGGCCGAACACTGAAGCTTTCTTT	CASSETAGPNTEAFF
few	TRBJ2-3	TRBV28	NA	TGTGCCAGCAACGAAGGCGCAGATACGCAGTATTTT	CASNEGADTQYF
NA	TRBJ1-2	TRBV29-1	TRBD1	TGCAGCGTTGGACCCAGACAGGGGAACTATGGCTACACCTTC	CSVGPRQGNYGYTF
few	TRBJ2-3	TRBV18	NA	TGTGCCAGCTCACCGTCTAATAGGCGCACAGATACGCAGTATTTT	CASSPSNRRTDTQYF